Shown below are 6 T cell receptor beta chains from a single sample sequenced in a study of blood T cells in healthy people across ages. Sample-barcoded 5' priming and a J-beta primer mix drove a second PCR of 7 to 11 cycles. One entry per CDR3 protein, called by TCRdb with MiXCR from the 5' RACE reads. The table has 1.5 million to 2 million distinct CDR3 sequences, 28% seen once. The specimen sequenced was blood. These receptors originate from a woman in her 30s in good health.

The chain employs TRBV27 and TRBJ2-7; 11 nucleotides match TRBD2. The CDR3 length is 16 residues. The germline V gene has CDR1 MNHEY and CDR2 SMNVEV (reference sequence). V lost 3 bases, J lost 2 bases, and 6 bases stayed unmatched. The CDR3 loop is CASSLSGTSGTYEQYF. CDR3 nucleotide sequence: TGTGCCAGCAGTTTGTCCGGGACTAGCGGAACCTACGAGCAGTACTTC.

The chain is built from TRBV12-3 or TRBV12-4 and TRBJ2-1; TRBD2 matches at 12 bases. The CDR3 consists of 15 residues. V shed 6 bases and J 8 bases; nucleotides not matched to a gene: 8. CDR3 sequence: CASSHPSGRAHEQFF. The CDR3 DNA reads TGTGCCAGCAGCCATCCTAGCGGGAGGGCCCATGAGCAGTTCTTC.

This chain connects TRBV7-6 to TRBJ2-1, with D uncertain. Trimming left V 0 bases short and J 6 bases short, with 9 bases between. The CDR3 runs to 14 residues. Germline lookup yields CDR1 SGHVS and CDR2 FNYEAQ. This CDR3 reads CASSLAPASNEQFF. The DNA of the CDR3 is TGTGCCAGCAGCTTAGCCCCCGCCTCCAATGAGCAGTTCTTC.

This clonotype was recorded many times. The chain couples TRBV29-1 to TRBJ2-7; D ambiguous. From germline, CDR1 is SQVTM and CDR2 ANQGSEA. The CDR3 is made up of 8 amino acids. V lost 2 bases and J 12 bases, leaving 5 bases between the germline ends. CDR3 loop: CSVEYLYF. The DNA for the CDR3 is TGCAGCGTTGAATATCTGTACTTC.

The chain links TRBV28 to TRBJ1-2; no clear D. Trimming took 1 base from V and 5 from J, leaving 5 bases between them. In germline, CDR1 is MDHEN, CDR2 SYDVKM. The CDR3 length is 12 residues. This CDR3 reads CASSLFGYGYTF. CDR3 nucleotide sequence: TGTGCCAGCAGTTTATTTGGATATGGCTACACCTTC.

This chain joins TRBV27 and TRBJ2-7; 9 nucleotides align to TRBD1. V shed 4 bases, J shed 5 bases, and the junction held 9 bases outside the gene matches. There are 15 residues in the CDR3. CDR1 is MNHEY and CDR2 is SMNVEV in the germline V gene (reference sequence). Here the CDR3 reads CASSCGDRVCNEQYF. The DNA of the CDR3 is TGTGCCAGCAGTTGTGGGGACAGGGTATGCAACGAGCAGTACTTC.